This entry lists 17 T cell receptor beta chains sequenced from one sample in a study of T-cell memory formation after mild COVID-19. TCRdb re-analysed the 5' RACE reads in MiXCR, keeping a single row per CDR3 protein. The sample yields 450,000 to 650,000 distinct CDR3 sequences, approximately 19% seen once. Input material: PBMCs or a T cell subset sorted from them (not recorded which). The receptors were sampled from an adult woman who had mild COVID-19 (a few samples of this study predate the infection). Cell type and time point are not known.

V is TRBV27 and J is TRBJ2-3; D call uncertain. The CDR3 covers 15 residues. Trimming cost V 3 bases and J 6 bases, with 16 bases left between them. Germline V gene sequence: CDR1 MNHEY, CDR2 SMNVEV (reference sequence). The DNA of the CDR3 is TGTGCCAGCAGTTTCCTCTCCCTGGGTGGGGATACGCAGTATTTT. As protein: CASSFLSLGGDTQYF.

This clonotype was counted between two and nine times. The rearrangement joins TRBV6-2 or TRBV6-3 to TRBJ2-3; 7 bases match TRBD2. This CDR3 contains 14 residues. Trimming removed 2 bases from V and 4 bases from J; junction bases left unmatched: 3. Germline V CDR1 and CDR2: MNHEY, SVGEGT. The CDR3 sequence: CASSYSGAPDTQYF. The CDR3, as DNA: TGTGCCAGCAGTTACAGCGGGGCCCCAGATACGCAGTATTTT.

This clonotype has more than one count but fewer than ten. This chain links TRBV24-1 with TRBJ2-2, with TRBD2 as a possible D gene (5 bases). The CDR3 covers 15 residues. The V gene's germline CDR1 is KGHDR and CDR2 SFDVKD. V dropped 7 bases and J dropped 2 bases, with 13 bases sitting between them. For the CDR3, the DNA is TGTGCCACCAGCCGGGGAGCAGGAAACACCGGGGAGCTGTTTTTT. This sequence encodes CATSRGAGNTGELFF.

The chain links TRBV7-9 to TRBJ2-7; the match to TRBD2 covers 7 bases. The V segment lost 5 bases and the J segment 7 bases; nucleotides outside the gene matches: 11. The germline gives CDR1 SEHNR, CDR2 FQNEAQ (reference sequence). The CDR3 is made up of 14 amino acids. The CDR3 nucleotides are TGTGCCAGCAGCCTCAACGGGGGGACGGGGGAGCAGTACTTC. Protein sequence: CASSLNGGTGEQYF.

This clonotype has a handful of counts. This chain uses TRBV20-1 with TRBJ2-7; D call uncertain. Trimming removed 0 bases at V and 0 bases at J, with 12 bases between. Germline V gives CDR1 DFQATT, CDR2 SNEGSKA (reference sequence). The CDR3 runs 15 residues. CDR3 protein: CSARDGPGGSYEQYF. CDR3 DNA: TGCAGTGCTAGAGATGGACCCGGCGGCTCCTACGAGCAGTACTTC.

This clonotype was observed many times. CDR3 protein: CASSSGGGGEQYF. In DNA form, the CDR3 reads TGTGCCAGCAGTTCGGGGGGTGGTGGAGAGCAGTACTTC. J is TRBJ2-7 and V is TRBV12-3 or TRBV12-4, with TRBD2 identical over 7 bases. This CDR3 is 13 amino acids long. J gave up 7 bases and V 4 bases, and 7 bases lay outside the gene matches.

The chain joins TRBV18 to TRBJ1-5; D remains unclear. V was trimmed by 6 bases and J by 0 bases, leaving 9 bases between them. From germline, CDR1 is KGHSH and CDR2 LQKENI. The CDR3 has 14 residues. CDR3 loop: CASSQQHSNQPQHF. DNA of the CDR3: TGTGCCAGCTCCCAGCAACATAGCAATCAGCCCCAGCATTTT. Full variable domain (outside the CDR3, taken from reference TRBV18 and TRBJ1-5): NAGVMQNPRHLVRRRGQEARLRCSPMKGHSHVYWYRQLPEEGLKFMVYLQKENIIDESGMPKERFSAEFPKEGPSILRIQQVVRGDSAAYFCASSQQHSNQPQHFGDGTRLSIL.

This clonotype was counted ten times or more. The chain employs TRBV29-1 and TRBJ2-1, with D possibly TRBD2 on 5 matching bases. The CDR3 contains 14 residues. Germline V gene sequence: CDR1 SQVTM, CDR2 ANQGSEA. Trimming removed 2 bases at V and 5 bases at J, with 13 bases between. As DNA, the CDR3 is TGCAGCGTTGAAAGGCTCGGGAAAAACAATGAGCAGTTCTTC. Its protein product is CSVERLGKNNEQFF.

The chain recombines TRBV7-9 with TRBJ2-1; weak D call: TRBD2 (5 bases). Germline CDR1 and CDR2: SEHNR and FQNEAQ (reference sequence). Trimming cost V 1 base and J 8 bases, with 12 bases left between them. This CDR3 is built from 14 residues. The CDR3: CASSLGVYGDEQFF. CDR3 DNA sequence: TGTGCCAGCAGCTTAGGGGTGTACGGGGATGAGCAGTTCTTC.

A few counts support this clonotype. The chain is built from TRBV19 and TRBJ1-5; 11 nucleotides line up with TRBD1. This CDR3 spans 15 amino acids. Trimming took 6 bases from V and 1 from J; bases not matched to a gene: 2. The germline V gene encodes CDR1 LNHDA and CDR2 SQIVND (reference sequence). The CDR3 here is CASSRDRGSNQPQHF. CDR3 in DNA: TGTGCCAGTAGCAGGGACAGGGGGAGCAATCAGCCCCAGCATTTT.

This clonotype was observed a handful of times. The chain is built from TRBV7-3 and TRBJ2-1, with D hard to call. Trimming removed 0 bases from V and 5 bases from J, with 11 bases in between. This CDR3 contains 15 residues. Germline CDR1 and CDR2: SGHTA and FQGTGA. For the CDR3, the DNA is TGTGCCAGCAGCTTAACGCTCGTAACTAACAATGAGCAGTTCTTC. This gives the protein CASSLTLVTNNEQFF.

In its sample, this clonotype was seen a few times. The rearrangement links TRBV20-1 to TRBJ2-1; D not certain. Germline CDR1 and CDR2: DFQATT and SNEGSKA (reference sequence). The CDR3 runs 11 residues. Trimming left V 3 bases short and J 9 bases short, with 9 bases between. CDR3 sequence: CSASGLGEQFF. The CDR3 nucleotides read TGCAGTGCTAGTGGGTTGGGTGAGCAGTTCTTC.

The chain uses TRBV7-9 and TRBJ2-5; 7 bases line up with TRBD2. Unmatched junction bases numbered 7, after V lost 3 bases and J lost 0 bases. The CDR3 runs to 16 residues. CDR1 SEHNR and CDR2 FQNEAQ come from the germline V gene (reference sequence). The CDR3: CASSFFGAGNQETQYF. Here the CDR3 DNA reads TGTGCCAGCAGCTTTTTCGGAGCGGGGAACCAAGAGACCCAGTACTTC. The complete variable domain, with remaining parts taken from reference TRBV7-9 and TRBJ2-5, reads DTGVSQNPRHKITKRGQNVTFRCDPISEHNRLYWYRQTLGQGPEFLTYFQNEAQLEKSRLLSDRFSAERPKGSFSTLEIQRTEQGDSAMYLCASSFFGAGNQETQYFGPGTRLLVL.

The rearrangement uses TRBV20-1 and TRBJ2-3; 10 nucleotides align to TRBD2. Germline V gene sequence: CDR1 DFQATT, CDR2 SNEGSKA (reference sequence). This CDR3 has 15 residues. V trimming: 1 base; J trimming: 2 bases; junction bases outside the gene matches: 3. The DNA for the CDR3 is TGCAGTGCTAGAGTTAGCGGGGGGCCCACAGATACGCAGTATTTT. It codes for CSARVSGGPTDTQYF.

This clonotype was counted many times. This chain joins TRBV5-1 and TRBJ1-1; D gene unclear. Germline V lookup: CDR1 SGHRS, CDR2 YFSETQ. The CDR3 runs to 13 residues. V gave up 3 bases and J gave up 8 bases, with 14 bases separating them. CDR3 region: CASSSDRYGEAFF. The CDR3 DNA reads as TGCGCCAGCAGCTCCGATAGATACGGCGAAGCTTTCTTT.

The chain carries TRBV5-4 and TRBJ2-5; no clear D gene. The germline CDR1 and CDR2 sequences are SGHNT and YYREEE (reference sequence). V was shortened by 0 bases and J by 2 bases, with 8 bases between the two germline ends. The CDR3 is 14 residues long. The CDR3 reads CASSLDYFQETQYF. CDR3 DNA: TGTGCCAGCAGCTTGGATTACTTTCAAGAGACCCAGTACTTC.

The table lists this clonotype with a few counts. The rearrangement uses TRBV9 and TRBJ1-2; D is uncertain. Per germline, CDR1 SGDLS and CDR2 YYNGEE. There are 16 residues in the CDR3. V shed 4 bases and J shed 5 bases, with 21 bases lying between them. For the CDR3, the DNA is TGTGCCAGCAGCCCTGCCCTGGGAGGGCCTAGTTATGGCTACACCTTC. Translating it yields CASSPALGGPSYGYTF.